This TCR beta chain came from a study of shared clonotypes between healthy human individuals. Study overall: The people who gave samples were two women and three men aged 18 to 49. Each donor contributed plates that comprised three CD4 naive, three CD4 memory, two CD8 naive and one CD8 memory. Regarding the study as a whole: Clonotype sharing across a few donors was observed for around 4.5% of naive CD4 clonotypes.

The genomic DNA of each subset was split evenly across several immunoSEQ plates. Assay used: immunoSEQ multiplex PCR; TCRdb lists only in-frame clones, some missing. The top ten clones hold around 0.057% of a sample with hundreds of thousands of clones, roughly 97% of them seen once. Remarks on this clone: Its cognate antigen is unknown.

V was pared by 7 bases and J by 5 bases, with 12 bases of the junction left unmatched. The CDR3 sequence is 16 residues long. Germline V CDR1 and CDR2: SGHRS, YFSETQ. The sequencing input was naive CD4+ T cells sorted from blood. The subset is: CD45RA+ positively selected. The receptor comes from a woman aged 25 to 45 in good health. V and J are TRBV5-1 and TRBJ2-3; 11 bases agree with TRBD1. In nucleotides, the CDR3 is TGCGCCAGCGGACCCGCCGGGACAGGGGGTTTAGATACGCAGTATTTT. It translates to CASGPAGTGGLDTQYF.